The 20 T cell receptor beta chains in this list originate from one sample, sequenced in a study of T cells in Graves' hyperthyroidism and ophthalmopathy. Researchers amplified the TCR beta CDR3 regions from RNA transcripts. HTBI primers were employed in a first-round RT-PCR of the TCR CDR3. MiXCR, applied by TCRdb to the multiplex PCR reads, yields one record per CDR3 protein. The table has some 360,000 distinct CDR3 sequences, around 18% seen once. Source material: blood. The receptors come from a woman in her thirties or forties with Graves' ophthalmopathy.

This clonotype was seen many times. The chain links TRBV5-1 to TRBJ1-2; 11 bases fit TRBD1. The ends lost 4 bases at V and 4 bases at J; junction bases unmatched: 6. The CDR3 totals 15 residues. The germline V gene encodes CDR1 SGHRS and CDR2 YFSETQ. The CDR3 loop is CASSPGTGGPYGYTF. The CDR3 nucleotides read TGCGCCAGCAGCCCAGGGACAGGGGGACCCTATGGCTACACCTTC.

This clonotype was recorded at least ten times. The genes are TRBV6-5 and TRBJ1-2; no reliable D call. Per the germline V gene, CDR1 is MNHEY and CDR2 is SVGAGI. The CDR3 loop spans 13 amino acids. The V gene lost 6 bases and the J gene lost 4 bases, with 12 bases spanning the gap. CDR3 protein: CASSPGSGYGYTF. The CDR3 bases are TGTGCCAGCAGCCCCGGATCTGGCTATGGCTACACCTTC.

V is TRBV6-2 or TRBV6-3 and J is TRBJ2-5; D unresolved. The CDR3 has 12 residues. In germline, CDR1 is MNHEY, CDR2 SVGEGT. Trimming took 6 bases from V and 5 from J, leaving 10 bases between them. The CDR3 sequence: CASSRYGETQYF. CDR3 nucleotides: TGTGCCAGCAGCCGGTATGGGGAGACCCAGTACTTC.

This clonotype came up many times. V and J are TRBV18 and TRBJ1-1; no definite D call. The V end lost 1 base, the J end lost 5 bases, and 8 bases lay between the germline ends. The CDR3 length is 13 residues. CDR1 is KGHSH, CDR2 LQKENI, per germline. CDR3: CASSPRVGTEAFF. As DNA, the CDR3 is TGTGCCAGCTCACCACGAGTTGGGACTGAAGCTTTCTTT.

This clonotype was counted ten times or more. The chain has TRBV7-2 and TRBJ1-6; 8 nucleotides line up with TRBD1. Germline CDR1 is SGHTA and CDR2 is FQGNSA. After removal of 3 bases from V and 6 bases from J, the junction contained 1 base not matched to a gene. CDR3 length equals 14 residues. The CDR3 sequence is CASSFDRGNSPLHF. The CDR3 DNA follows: TGTGCCAGCAGCTTCGACAGGGGTAATTCACCCCTCCACTTT.

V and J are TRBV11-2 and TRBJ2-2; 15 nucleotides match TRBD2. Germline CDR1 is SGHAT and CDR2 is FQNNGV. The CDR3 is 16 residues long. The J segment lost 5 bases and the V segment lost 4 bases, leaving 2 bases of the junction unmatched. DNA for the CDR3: TGTGCCAGCAGCTCCGGACTAGCGGGGGGGACCGGGGAGCTGTTTTTT. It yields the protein CASSSGLAGGTGELFF.

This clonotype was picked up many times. The DNA of the CDR3 is TGTGCCAGCAGTTTAAAGGCCTATGGCTACACCTTC. Translated: CASSLKAYGYTF. The V gene is TRBV6-2 or TRBV6-3, the J gene TRBJ1-2; D gene ambiguous. Germline CDR1 MNHEY, CDR2 SVGEGT. The CDR3 contains 12 residues. V shed 4 bases and J shed 4 bases, with 7 bases lying between them.

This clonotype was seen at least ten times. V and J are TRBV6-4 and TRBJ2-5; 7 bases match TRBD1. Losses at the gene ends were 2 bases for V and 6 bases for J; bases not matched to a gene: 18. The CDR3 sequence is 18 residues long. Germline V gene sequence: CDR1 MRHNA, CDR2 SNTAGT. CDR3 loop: CASSDPRRSGGKMKTQYF. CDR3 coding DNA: TGTGCCAGCAGTGACCCGCGCCGGTCAGGGGGAAAAATGAAGACCCAGTACTTC.

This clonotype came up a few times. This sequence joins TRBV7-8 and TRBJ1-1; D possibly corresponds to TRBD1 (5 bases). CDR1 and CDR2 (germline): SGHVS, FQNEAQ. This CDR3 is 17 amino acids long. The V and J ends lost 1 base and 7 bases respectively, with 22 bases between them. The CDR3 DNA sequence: TGTGCCAGCAGCTTAGATATTAGGTGGCAGGGAAGTGGTGAAGCTTTCTTT. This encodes CASSLDIRWQGSGEAFF.

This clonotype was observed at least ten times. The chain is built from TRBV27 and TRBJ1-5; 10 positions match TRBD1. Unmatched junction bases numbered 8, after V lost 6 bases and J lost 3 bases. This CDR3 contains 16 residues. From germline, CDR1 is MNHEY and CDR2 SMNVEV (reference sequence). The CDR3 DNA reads TGTGCCAGCAGCTCAACGGGACAGGGGCTCAATCAGCCCCAGCATTTT. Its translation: CASSSTGQGLNQPQHF.

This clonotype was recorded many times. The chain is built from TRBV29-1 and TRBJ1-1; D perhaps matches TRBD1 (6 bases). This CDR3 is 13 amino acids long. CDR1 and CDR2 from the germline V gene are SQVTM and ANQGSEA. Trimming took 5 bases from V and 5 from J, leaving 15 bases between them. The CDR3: CSVSGAGVTEAFF. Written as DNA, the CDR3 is TGCAGCGTTTCAGGGGCCGGAGTGACTGAAGCTTTCTTT.

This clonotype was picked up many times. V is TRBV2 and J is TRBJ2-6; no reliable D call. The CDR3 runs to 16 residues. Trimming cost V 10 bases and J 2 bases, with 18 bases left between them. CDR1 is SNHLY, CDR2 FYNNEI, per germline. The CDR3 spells CATVEASLTGANVLTF. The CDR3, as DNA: TGTGCCACCGTTGAAGCTTCTTTGACTGGGGCCAACGTCCTGACTTTC.

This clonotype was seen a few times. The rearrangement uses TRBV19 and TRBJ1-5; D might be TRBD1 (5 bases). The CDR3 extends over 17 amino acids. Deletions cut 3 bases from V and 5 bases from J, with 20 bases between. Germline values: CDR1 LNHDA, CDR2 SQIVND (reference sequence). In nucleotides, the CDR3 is TGTGCCAGTAGTATGGGAGGGGAGGTTGTAGTGGATCAGCCCCAGCATTTT. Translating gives CASSMGGEVVVDQPQHF. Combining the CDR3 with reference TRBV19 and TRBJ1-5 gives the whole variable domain DGGITQSPKYLFRKEGQNVTLSCEQNLNHDAMYWYRQDPGQGLRLIYYSQIVNDFQKGDIAEGYSVSREKKESFPLTVTSAQKNPTAFYLCASSMGGEVVVDQPQHFGDGTRLSIL.

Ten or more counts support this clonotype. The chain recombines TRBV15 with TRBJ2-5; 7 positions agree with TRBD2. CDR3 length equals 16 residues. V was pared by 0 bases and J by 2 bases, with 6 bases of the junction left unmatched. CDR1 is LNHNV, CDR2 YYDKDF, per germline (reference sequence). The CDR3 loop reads CATSRDIREAQETQYF. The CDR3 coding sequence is TGTGCCACCAGCAGAGATATACGGGAGGCACAAGAGACCCAGTACTTC.

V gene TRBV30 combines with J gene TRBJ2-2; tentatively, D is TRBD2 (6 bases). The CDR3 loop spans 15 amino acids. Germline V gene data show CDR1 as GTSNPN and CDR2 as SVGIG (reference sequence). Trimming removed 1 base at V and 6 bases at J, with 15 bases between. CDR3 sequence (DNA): TGTGCCTGGAGTGCTTACTCGGGGGAGTCCGGGGAGCTGTTTTTT. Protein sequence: CAWSAYSGESGELFF. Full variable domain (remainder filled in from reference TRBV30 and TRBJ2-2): SQTIHQWPATLVQPVGSPLSLECTVEGTSNPNLYWYRQAAGRGLQLLFYSVGIGQISSEVPQNLSASRPQDRQFILSSKKLLLSDSGFYLCAWSAYSGESGELFFGEGSRLTVL.

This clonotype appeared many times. The CDR3 sequence: CASSYSPEGKQYF. CDR3 DNA sequence: TGTGCCAGCAGCTATTCTCCCGAGGGCAAGCAGTACTTC. This chain connects TRBV6-5 to TRBJ2-7; possibly TRBD2 for D (5 bases). CDR3 length: 13 residues. V shed 6 bases and J shed 8 bases, with 17 bases lying between them. Per the germline V gene, CDR1 is MNHEY and CDR2 is SVGAGI.

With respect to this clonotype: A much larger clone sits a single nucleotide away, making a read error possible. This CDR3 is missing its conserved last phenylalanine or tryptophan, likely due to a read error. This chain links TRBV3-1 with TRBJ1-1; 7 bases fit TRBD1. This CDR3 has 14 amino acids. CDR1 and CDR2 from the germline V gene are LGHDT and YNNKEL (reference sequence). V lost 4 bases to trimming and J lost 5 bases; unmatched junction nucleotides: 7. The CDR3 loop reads CASSLRQGATEAFS. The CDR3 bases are TGTGCCAGCAGCCTCCGACAGGGAGCGACTGAAGCTTTCTCT.

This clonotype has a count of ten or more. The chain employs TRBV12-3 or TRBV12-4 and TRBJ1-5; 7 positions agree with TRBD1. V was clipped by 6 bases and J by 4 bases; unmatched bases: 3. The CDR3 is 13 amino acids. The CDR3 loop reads CASSWGQNQPQHF. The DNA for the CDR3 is TGTGCCAGCAGCTGGGGACAGAATCAGCCCCAGCATTTT.

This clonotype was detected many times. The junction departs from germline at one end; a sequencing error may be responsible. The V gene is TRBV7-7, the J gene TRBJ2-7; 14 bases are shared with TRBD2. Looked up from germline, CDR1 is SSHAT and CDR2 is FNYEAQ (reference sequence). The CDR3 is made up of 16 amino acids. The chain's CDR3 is CASMGTSGRPTYEQYF. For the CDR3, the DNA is TGTGCTAGCATGGGGACTAGCGGGAGACCTACCTACGAGCAGTACTTC.

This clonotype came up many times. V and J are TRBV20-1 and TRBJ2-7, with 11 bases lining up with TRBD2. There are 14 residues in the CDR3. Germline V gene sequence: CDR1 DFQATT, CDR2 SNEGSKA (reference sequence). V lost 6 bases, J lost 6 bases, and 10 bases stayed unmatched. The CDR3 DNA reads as TGCAGTGCCCCACTAGCGGGAGACATCAGCGAGCAGTACTTC. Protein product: CSAPLAGDISEQYF.